This T cell receptor (beta chain) was observed in a study of blood T cells in healthy people across ages. General study findings and limits: Roughly linear declines in TCR beta diversity per million T cells occurred with age. When set beside aged donors, long-lived donors presented more naive CD4+ cells and higher diversity. Changes seen in expanded clonotypes were possibly confounded by donor CMV status left unknown.

As to this clonotype: The target antigen is unknown.

The CDR3 is made up of 13 amino acids. Germline CDR1 LGHNA, CDR2 YSLEER. Collection of about 9.4 milliliters of peripheral blood was performed for each donor. Primed by a sample-barcoded 5' primer and a J-beta primer mix, a second PCR proceeded for about 7 to 12 cycles. TCRdb called the 5' RACE reads again in MiXCR, with one record for every CDR3 protein. The sample yields roughly 1.5 million distinct CDR3 sequences, approximately 42% seen once. This clonotype was sampled from a woman aged 18-29 years in good health. This sequence joins TRBV4-3 and TRBJ2-1, with D unclear. Near its end, the DNA agrees better with TRBJ2-7, so the J call may be wrong. Material for sequencing was blood. The CDR3 region is CASSHDTYNEQYF. The CDR3 DNA follows: TGCGCCAGCAGCCACGACACCTACAATGAGCAGTACTTC.